The 19 T cell receptor beta chains below were found in one sample sequenced in a study of cytomegalovirus exposure and HLA in healthy donors. The PCR ran on 60 Vbeta and 13 Jbeta primers. TCRdb keeps only in-frame clones here, not all; method: immunoSEQ multiplex PCR. Altogether around 100,000 clones are present, around 84% being singletons, with the ten largest covering 22%. Sequenced sample: PBMCs. The receptors shown here come from a man aged 25 to 40 in good health and CMV-seropositive.

The chain has TRBV10-3 and TRBJ1-6; TRBD1 matches at 7 bases. J lost 9 bases, V lost 4 bases, and 12 bases had no gene match. Germline values: CDR1 ENHRY, CDR2 SYGVKD. The CDR3 is 16 residues long. DNA for the CDR3: TGTGCCATCAGTGGATCCCGACAGGGAGAGGGTTCACCCCTCCACTTT. This codes for CAISGSRQGEGSPLHF.

The chain uses TRBV2 and TRBJ1-2; 7 nucleotides align to TRBD1. From germline, CDR1 is SNHLY and CDR2 FYNNEI. The CDR3 contains 13 residues. V lost 6 bases, J lost 6 bases, and 7 bases stayed unmatched. The CDR3 is CASSRGSEDGYTF. CDR3 DNA sequence: TGTGCCAGCAGCAGGGGGTCCGAGGATGGCTACACCTTC.

This clone was counted a few times. The chain has TRBV2 and TRBJ1-2, with D possibly matching TRBD1 (5 bases). The germline gives CDR1 SNHLY, CDR2 FYNNEI. The CDR3 has 14 residues. V was cut by 3 bases and J by 4 bases, with 12 bases left in between. The CDR3 DNA reads as TGTGCCAGCAGTGAGCCCAGGGCCGGCTATGGCTACACCTTC. Protein product: CASSEPRAGYGYTF.

This clone was picked up a small number of times. V and J are TRBV2 and TRBJ2-4; no definite D call. V shed 4 bases and J shed 2 bases, with 9 bases lying between them. This CDR3 is 14 amino acids long. CDR1 SNHLY and CDR2 FYNNEI come from the germline V gene. CDR3 sequence: CASSGARTKNIQYF. The CDR3 DNA follows: TGTGCCAGCAGTGGGGCCAGAACCAAAAACATTCAGTACTTC.

The chain joins TRBV4-1 to TRBJ1-1; D gene uncertain. V was trimmed by 1 base and J by 5 bases, leaving 5 bases between them. Germline lookup yields CDR1 MGHRA and CDR2 YSYEKL. The CDR3 runs to 12 residues. Written as DNA, the CDR3 is TGCGCCAGCAGCCAAGGTAGTACTGAAGCTTTCTTT. It encodes CASSQGSTEAFF.

The chain's CDR3 is CASSQGPGTVNYGYTF. CDR3 nucleotides: TGCGCCAGCAGCCAAGGACCAGGGACAGTGAACTATGGCTACACCTTC. This chain connects TRBV4-1 to TRBJ1-2; the match to TRBD1 covers 7 bases. This CDR3 region has 16 residues. CDR1 MGHRA and CDR2 YSYEKL come from the germline V gene. J gave up 2 bases and V 1 base, and 7 bases lay outside the gene matches.

The chain recombines TRBV5-1 with TRBJ2-1; 8 bases line up with TRBD2. This CDR3 is 15 amino acids long. V was clipped by 0 bases and J by 9 bases; unmatched bases: 8. CDR1 is SGHRS and CDR2 is YFSETQ in the germline V gene. This CDR3 is CASSLVRTSWVEQFF. CDR3 bases: TGCGCCAGCAGCTTGGTTCGGACTAGCTGGGTTGAGCAGTTCTTC.

The rearrangement joins TRBV29-1 to TRBJ2-5; 8 bases match TRBD1. This CDR3 has 16 residues. V lost 6 bases and J lost 5; bases outside the gene matches: 17. Germline loops: CDR1 SQVTM, CDR2 ANQGSEA. CDR3 amino acids: CSVRPWTGSDGETQYF. CDR3 nucleotides: TGCAGCGTCCGACCCTGGACAGGGAGCGATGGTGAGACCCAGTACTTC.

The table lists this clone with a few counts. The chain joins TRBV5-1 to TRBJ2-7; D unclear. V dropped 1 base and J dropped 3 bases, with 8 bases sitting between them. Germline V gene lookup returns CDR1 SGHRS and CDR2 YFSETQ. This CDR3 spans 13 amino acids. The DNA for the CDR3 is TGCGCCAGCAGCTTGTTACAGAACTACGAGCAGTACTTC. It codes for CASSLLQNYEQYF.

CDR3 nucleotide sequence: TGTGCCAGCTCACCCTCGCTAGCTCGGGAGACCCAGTACTTC. This codes for CASSPSLARETQYF. This chain uses TRBV18 with TRBJ2-5, with D possibly being TRBD2 (5 bases). V lost 3 bases to trimming and J lost 5 bases, with 13 bases between them. The CDR3 has 14 amino acids. Germline CDR1 and CDR2: KGHSH and LQKENI.

This chain connects TRBV5-1 to TRBJ2-2, with a weak D call TRBD2 (5 bases). Germline V gives CDR1 SGHRS, CDR2 YFSETQ. V was pared by 4 bases and J by 7 bases, with 14 bases between. The CDR3 consists of 14 residues. The CDR3 loop reads CASSPGVLGGELFF. The DNA for the CDR3 is TGCGCCAGCAGCCCCGGGGTCCTCGGCGGGGAGCTGTTTTTT.

As DNA, the CDR3 is TGTGCCAGCAGCTTCGGGACAGGGTTCACAGATACGCAGTATTTT. Amino acid sequence: CASSFGTGFTDTQYF. The rearrangement uses TRBV11-2 and TRBJ2-3, with TRBD1 identical over 9 bases. The V segment lost 3 bases and the J segment 2 bases; nucleotides outside the gene matches: 3. The CDR3 totals 15 residues. Germline-derived CDR1 and CDR2 are SGHAT and FQNNGV. The full variable domain, with the rest looked up from reference TRBV11-2 and TRBJ2-3, is EAGVAQSPRYKIIEKRQSVAFWCNPISGHATLYWYQQILGQGPKLLIQFQNNGVVDDSQLPKDRFSAERLKGVDSTLKIQPAKLEDSAVYLCASSFGTGFTDTQYFGPGTRLTVL.

The chain employs TRBV6-1 and TRBJ2-7, with 14 bases identical to TRBD2. This CDR3 is built from 14 residues. Germline CDR1 reads MNHNS; CDR2 reads SASEGT. V gave up 6 bases and J gave up 6 bases; unmatched junction bases: 4. The CDR3 protein is CASSRGTSGSEQYV. The CDR3 DNA reads as TGTGCCAGCAGCCGCGGGACTAGCGGGAGCGAGCAGTACGTC.

The CDR3 protein is CAITAGVRSYEQYF. CDR3 coding DNA: TGTGCCATCACCGCAGGGGTGCGGTCCTACGAGCAGTACTTC. The chain carries TRBV10-3 and TRBJ2-7, with D perhaps matching TRBD1 (6 bases). V lost 7 bases to trimming and J lost 1 base, with 14 bases between them. The germline V gene encodes CDR1 ENHRY and CDR2 SYGVKD. The CDR3 totals 14 residues.

This chain links TRBV29-1 with TRBJ1-3, with TRBD1 matching 8 bases. The CDR3 sequence is 17 residues long. V shed 0 bases and J 0 bases; nucleotides not matched to a gene: 7. Germline CDR1 reads SQVTM; CDR2 reads ANQGSEA. CDR3 sequence reads: CSVEDIQGDSSGNTIYF. The CDR3 DNA sequence: TGCAGCGTTGAAGATATACAGGGGGATTCCTCTGGAAACACCATATATTTT.

The V call is TRBV5-1, the J call TRBJ2-2; 7 nucleotides agree with TRBD2. J gave up 2 bases and V 8 bases, and 6 bases lay outside the gene matches. This CDR3 region has 14 residues. Germline-derived CDR1 and CDR2 are SGHRS and YFSETQ. DNA for the CDR3: TGCGCCAGTGAGGCTAGCGGAAACACCGGGGAGCTGTTTTTT. Translating gives CASEASGNTGELFF.

The CDR3 is CASSPPSGLAGGNNGIDTQYF. For the CDR3, the DNA is TGTGCCAGCAGCCCTCCCTCGGGTCTAGCGGGGGGTAATAATGGTATAGATACGCAGTATTTT. This chain connects TRBV9 to TRBJ2-3; 11 bases agree with TRBD2. The trim removed 4 bases at V and 5 bases at J, leaving 24 bases unmatched. In germline, CDR1 is SGDLS, CDR2 YYNGEE. The CDR3 covers 21 residues.

The chain links TRBV11-2 to TRBJ1-2, with D possibly TRBD1 on 6 matching bases. The germline CDR1 and CDR2 sequences are SGHAT and FQNNGV. With 5 bases removed from V and 4 bases from J, the gap between germline ends came to 8 bases. The CDR3 contains 12 residues. In DNA, the CDR3 is TGTGCCAGCAGCGACAGGTTCTATGGCTACACCTTC. Its protein is CASSDRFYGYTF.

The gene calls are TRBV19 and TRBJ1-5; D remains ambiguous. Trimming removed 2 bases at V and 7 bases at J, with 12 bases between. Germline values: CDR1 LNHDA, CDR2 SQIVND (reference sequence). This CDR3 has 14 residues. DNA for the CDR3: TGTGCCAGTAGTATATTGCGGGTGGGGCAGCCCCAGCATTTT. It translates to CASSILRVGQPQHF.